The 11 T cell receptor beta chains listed next were all sequenced from one sample in a study of shared clonotypes between healthy human individuals. The data were produced by immunoSEQ multiplex PCR, yet TCRdb's version contains in-frame clones alone and is incomplete. The sample has about 530,000 clones, 90% to 97% seen once; the top ten hold approximately 0.062%. The sample comprised naive CD4+ T cells sorted from blood. Subset reported: CD45RA+ positively selected. These receptors were collected from a woman aged 30 to 39 in good health.

For the CDR3, the DNA is TGTGCCAGCACACCGGGACGGATCTCTGGAAACACCATATATTTT. This codes for CASTPGRISGNTIYF. This chain connects TRBV9 to TRBJ1-3; maybe TRBD1 (5 bases). V gave up 6 bases and J gave up 0 bases, with 13 bases separating them. From germline, CDR1 is SGDLS and CDR2 YYNGEE. The CDR3 runs 15 residues. Full variable domain (outside the CDR3, taken from reference TRBV9 and TRBJ1-3): DSGVTQTPKHLITATGQRVTLRCSPRSGDLSVYWYQQSLDQGLQFLIQYYNGEERAKGNILERFSAQQFPDLHSELNLSSLELGDSALYFCASTPGRISGNTIYFGEGSWLTVV.

The V gene is TRBV4-2, the J gene TRBJ2-2; 7 nucleotides align to TRBD1. Germline V lookup: CDR1 LGHNA, CDR2 YNFKEQ. V lost 3 bases to trimming and J lost 2 bases; unmatched junction nucleotides: 9. This CDR3 comprises 17 residues. CDR3 nucleotides: TGTGCCAGCAGCCACCCCACCGGACAGGTTAACACCGGGGAGCTGTTTTTT. The encoded protein is CASSHPTGQVNTGELFF.

The gene calls are TRBV11-2 and TRBJ2-3; no definite D call. Germline lookup yields CDR1 SGHAT and CDR2 FQNNGV. The V and J ends lost 2 bases and 6 bases respectively, with 18 bases between them. The CDR3 is made up of 16 amino acids. CDR3 nucleotide sequence: TGTGCCAGCAGCTTATTCGCTCGACCTCAGATGGATACGCAGTATTTT. Its translation is CASSLFARPQMDTQYF.

This clone has a single count. The chain links TRBV7-2 to TRBJ1-5, with TRBD1 matching 7 bases. Unmatched junction bases numbered 9, after V lost 4 bases and J lost 3 bases. The CDR3 contains 16 residues. CDR1 is SGHTA, CDR2 FQGNSA, per germline. The CDR3 DNA follows: TGTGCCAGCAGCTCAGAACAGGGGTGGAACAATCAGCCCCAGCATTTT. Translating gives CASSSEQGWNNQPQHF.

The gene calls are TRBV27 and TRBJ2-7, with D perhaps matching TRBD1 (7 bases). This CDR3 comprises 17 residues. Germline V CDR1 and CDR2: MNHEY, SMNVEV (reference sequence). Trimming stripped 4 bases from V and 4 bases from J, with 23 bases between. The CDR3 sequence is CASSYRFGGTAFYEQYF. The CDR3 DNA reads as TGTGCCAGCAGTTATAGGTTTGGGGGGACAGCGTTTTACGAGCAGTACTTC.

The chain links TRBV27 to TRBJ1-1; 10 bases fit TRBD1. Trimming cost V 6 bases and J 3 bases; bases outside gene matches: 7. The CDR3 spans 15 residues. Per germline, CDR1 MNHEY and CDR2 SMNVEV (reference sequence). CDR3 loop: CASSRQGALHTEAFF. Here the CDR3 DNA reads TGTGCCAGCAGCCGACAGGGGGCTTTGCACACTGAAGCTTTCTTT.

The CDR3 is CAISEGDGGYEQYF. The DNA for the CDR3 is TGTGCCATCAGTGAAGGAGACGGAGGCTACGAGCAGTACTTC. The chain uses TRBV10-3 and TRBJ2-7, with D possibly TRBD2 on 5 matching bases. The V and J ends lost 3 bases and 3 bases respectively, with 12 bases between them. CDR3 length: 14 residues. CDR1 and CDR2 (germline): ENHRY, SYGVKD.

The chain employs TRBV25-1 and TRBJ2-1; no definite D call. This CDR3 is built from 12 residues. The V gene's germline CDR1 is MGHDK and CDR2 SYGVNS. The germline V and J ends were trimmed by 10 bases and 4 bases, with 11 bases remaining between them. The CDR3 spells CATRQYYNEQFF. The CDR3 DNA reads as TGTGCCACCCGGCAGTATTACAATGAGCAGTTCTTC.

The chain combines TRBV7-9 with TRBJ2-2; 7 bases are a match to TRBD1. This CDR3 has 15 residues. In germline, CDR1 is SEHNR, CDR2 FQNEAQ (reference sequence). V was clipped by 6 bases and J by 0 bases; unmatched bases: 4. The CDR3 sequence: CASRDGQANTGELFF. Written as DNA, the CDR3 is TGTGCCAGCAGAGATGGACAGGCGAACACCGGGGAGCTGTTTTTT.

This chain joins TRBV21-1 and TRBJ1-2. TRBV21-1 is annotated as a pseudogene. This CDR3 comprises 14 residues. The CDR3 nucleotides read TGTGCCAGCAGCCCCCGGAAGGGGACTTATGGCTACACCTTC. It specifies CASSPRKGTYGYTF.

The chain uses TRBV6-5 and TRBJ2-1; TRBD2 matches at 7 bases. The V gene's germline CDR1 is MNHEY and CDR2 SVGAGI. The J segment lost 5 bases and the V segment lost 6 bases, leaving 7 bases of the junction unmatched. The CDR3 is made up of 14 amino acids. CDR3 bases: TGTGCCAGCAGGTCCGGACTAGACAACAATGAGCAGTTCTTC. It translates to CASRSGLDNNEQFF.